The source of this T cell receptor (beta chain) is a study of blood T cell repertoires in COVID-19. Study context: Specimens from acute and convalescent COVID-19 originated in the United States, Italy and Spain.

In the source study's methods: Nucleated cell counts were estimated from reference gene primer amplification. This table comes from immunoSEQ multiplex PCR, and its TCRdb copy is limited to in-frame clones, with some not included. D and trimming were read from the DNA, whereas the V and J calls and clone size are those reported in that table. This sample carries approximately 150,000 clones, about 82% of them seen once, and the ten largest clones take roughly 6.2%. Germline lookup yields CDR1 LNHNV and CDR2 YYDKDF (reference sequence). Trimming took 3 bases from V and 6 from J; bases not matched to a gene: 15. This CDR3 region has 18 residues.

Material: PBMCs or T cells enriched from blood (not recorded which). This receptor was taken from a woman between 35 and 50 years old who had recovered from COVID-19. The chain joins TRBV15 to TRBJ2-1, with 9 nucleotides matching TRBD2. The CDR3 DNA reads as TGTGCCACCAGCAGCGGTGGATTAGCGGGAGCTATGGTCAATGAGCAGTTCTTC. It encodes CATSSGGLAGAMVNEQFF. The whole variable domain, remainder taken from reference TRBV15 and TRBJ2-1, is DAMVIQNPRYQVTQFGKPVTLSCSQTLNHNVMYWYQQKSSQAPKLLFHYYDKDFNNEADTPDNFQSRRPNTSFCFLDIRSPGLGDTAMYLCATSSGGLAGAMVNEQFFGPGTRLTVL.